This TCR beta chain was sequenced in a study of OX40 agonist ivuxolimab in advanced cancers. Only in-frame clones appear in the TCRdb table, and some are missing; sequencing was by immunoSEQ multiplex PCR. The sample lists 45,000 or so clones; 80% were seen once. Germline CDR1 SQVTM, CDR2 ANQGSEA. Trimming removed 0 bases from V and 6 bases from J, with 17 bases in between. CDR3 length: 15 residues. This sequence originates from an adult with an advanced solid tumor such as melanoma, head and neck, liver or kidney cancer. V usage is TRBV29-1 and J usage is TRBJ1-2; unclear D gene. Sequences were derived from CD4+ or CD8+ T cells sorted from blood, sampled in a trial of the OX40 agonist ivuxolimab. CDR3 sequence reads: CSVEDRTRGGNGYTF. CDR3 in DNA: TGCAGCGTTGAAGATCGTACGAGAGGCGGCAATGGCTACACCTTC. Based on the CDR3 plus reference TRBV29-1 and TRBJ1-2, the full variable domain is SAVISQKPSRDICQRGTSLTIQCQVDSQVTMMFWYRQQPGQSLTLIATANQGSEATYESGFVIDKFPISRPNLTFSTLTVSNMSPEDSSIYLCSVEDRTRGGNGYTFGSGTRLTVV.